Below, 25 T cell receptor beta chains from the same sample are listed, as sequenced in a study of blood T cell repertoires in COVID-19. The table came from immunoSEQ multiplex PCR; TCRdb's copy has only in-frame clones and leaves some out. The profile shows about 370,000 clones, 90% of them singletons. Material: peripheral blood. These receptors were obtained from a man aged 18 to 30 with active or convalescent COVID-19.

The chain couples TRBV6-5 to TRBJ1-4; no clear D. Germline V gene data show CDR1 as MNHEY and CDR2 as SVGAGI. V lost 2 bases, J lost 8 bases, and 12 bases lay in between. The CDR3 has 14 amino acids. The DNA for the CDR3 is TGTGCCAGCAGTTACGGCGGGGTAGAGGAAAAACTGTTTTTT. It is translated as CASSYGGVEEKLFF.

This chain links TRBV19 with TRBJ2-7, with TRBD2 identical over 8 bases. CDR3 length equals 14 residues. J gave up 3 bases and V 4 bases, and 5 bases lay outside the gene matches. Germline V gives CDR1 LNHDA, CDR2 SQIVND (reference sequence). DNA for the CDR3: TGTGCCAGTAGTAAGGGACTAGGGAACTACGAGCAGTACTTC. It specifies CASSKGLGNYEQYF.

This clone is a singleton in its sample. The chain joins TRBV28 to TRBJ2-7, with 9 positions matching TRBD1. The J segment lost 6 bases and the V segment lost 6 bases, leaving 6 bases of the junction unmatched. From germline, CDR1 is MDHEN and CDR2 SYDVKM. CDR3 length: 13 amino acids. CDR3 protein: CASRTGTGFEQYF. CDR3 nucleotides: TGTGCCAGCAGAACCGGGACAGGGTTCGAGCAGTACTTC. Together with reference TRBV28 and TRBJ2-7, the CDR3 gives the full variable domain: DVKVTQSSRYLVKRTGEKVFLECVQDMDHENMFWYRQDPGLGLRLIYFSYDVKMKEKGDIPEGYSVSREKKERFSLILESASTNQTSMYLCASRTGTGFEQYFGPGTRLTVT.

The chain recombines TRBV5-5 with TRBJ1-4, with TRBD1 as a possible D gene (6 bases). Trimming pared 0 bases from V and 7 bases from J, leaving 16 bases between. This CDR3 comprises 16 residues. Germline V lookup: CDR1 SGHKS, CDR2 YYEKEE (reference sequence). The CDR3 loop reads CASSLVARGASEKLFF. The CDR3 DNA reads TGTGCCAGCAGCTTGGTTGCACGGGGGGCCAGTGAAAAACTGTTTTTT. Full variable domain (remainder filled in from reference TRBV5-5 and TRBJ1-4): DAGVTQSPTHLIKTRGQQVTLRCSPISGHKSVSWYQQVLGQGPQFIFQYYEKEERGRGNFPDRFSARQFPNYSSELNVNALLLGDSALYLCASSLVARGASEKLFFGSGTQLSVL.

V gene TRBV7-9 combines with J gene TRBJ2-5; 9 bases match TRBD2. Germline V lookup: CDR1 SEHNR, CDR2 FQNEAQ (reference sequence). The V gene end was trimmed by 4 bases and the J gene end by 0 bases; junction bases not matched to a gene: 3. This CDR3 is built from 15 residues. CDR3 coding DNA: TGTGCCAGCAGCTCTAGCGGGGAGTACCAAGAGACCCAGTACTTC. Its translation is CASSSSGEYQETQYF.

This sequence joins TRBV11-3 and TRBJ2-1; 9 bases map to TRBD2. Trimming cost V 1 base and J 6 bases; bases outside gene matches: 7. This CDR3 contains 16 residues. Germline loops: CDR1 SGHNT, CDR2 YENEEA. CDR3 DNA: TGTGCCAGCAGCTTAGTAGCGGGAGCGTTGGGCAATGAGCAGTTCTTC. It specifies CASSLVAGALGNEQFF.

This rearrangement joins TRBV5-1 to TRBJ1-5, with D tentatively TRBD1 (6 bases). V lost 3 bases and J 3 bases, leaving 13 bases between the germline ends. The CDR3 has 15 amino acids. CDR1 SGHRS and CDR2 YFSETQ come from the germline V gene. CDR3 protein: CASSSTGSLNQPQHF. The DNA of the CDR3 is TGCGCCAGCAGCTCTACAGGGTCCCTCAATCAGCCCCAGCATTTT. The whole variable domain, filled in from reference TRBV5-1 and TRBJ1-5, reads KAGVTQTPRYLIKTRGQQVTLSCSPISGHRSVSWYQQTPGQGLQFLFEYFSETQRNKGNFPGRFSGRQFSNSRSEMNVSTLELGDSALYLCASSSTGSLNQPQHFGDGTRLSIL.

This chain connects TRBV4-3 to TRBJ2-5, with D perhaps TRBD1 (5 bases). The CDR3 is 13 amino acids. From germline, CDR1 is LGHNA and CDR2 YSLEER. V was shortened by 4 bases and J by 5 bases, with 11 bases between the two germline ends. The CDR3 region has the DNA TGCGCCAGCAGCCCCAGGGTTAAGGAGACCCAGTACTTC. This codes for CASSPRVKETQYF.

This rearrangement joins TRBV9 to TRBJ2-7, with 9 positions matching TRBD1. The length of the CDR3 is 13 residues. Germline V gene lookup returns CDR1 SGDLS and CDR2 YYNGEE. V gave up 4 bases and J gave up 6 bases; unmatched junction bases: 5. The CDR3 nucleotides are TGTGCCAGCAGCCCCGGGACAGGGAGCGAGCAGTACTTC. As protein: CASSPGTGSEQYF. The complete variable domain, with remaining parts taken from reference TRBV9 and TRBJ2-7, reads DSGVTQTPKHLITATGQRVTLRCSPRSGDLSVYWYQQSLDQGLQFLIQYYNGEERAKGNILERFSAQQFPDLHSELNLSSLELGDSALYFCASSPGTGSEQYFGPGTRLTVT.

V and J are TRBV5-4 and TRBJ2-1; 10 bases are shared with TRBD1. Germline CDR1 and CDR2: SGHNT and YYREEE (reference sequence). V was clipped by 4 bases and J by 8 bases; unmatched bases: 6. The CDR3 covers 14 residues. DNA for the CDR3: TGTGCCAGCAGCACGCGACAGGGGGCGCATGAGCAGTTCTTC. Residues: CASSTRQGAHEQFF.

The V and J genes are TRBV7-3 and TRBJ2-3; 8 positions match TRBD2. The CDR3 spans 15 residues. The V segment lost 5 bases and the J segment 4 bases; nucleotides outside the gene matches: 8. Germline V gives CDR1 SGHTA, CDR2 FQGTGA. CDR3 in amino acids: CASSLAGGGADTQYF. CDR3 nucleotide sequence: TGTGCCAGCAGCCTTGCGGGAGGCGGGGCAGATACGCAGTATTTT.

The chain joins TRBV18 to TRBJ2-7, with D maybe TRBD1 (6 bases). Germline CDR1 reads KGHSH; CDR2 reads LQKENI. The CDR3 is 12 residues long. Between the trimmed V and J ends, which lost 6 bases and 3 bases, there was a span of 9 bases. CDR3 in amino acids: CASSQGLYEQYF. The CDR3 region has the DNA TGTGCCAGCTCGCAGGGGCTCTACGAGCAGTACTTC.

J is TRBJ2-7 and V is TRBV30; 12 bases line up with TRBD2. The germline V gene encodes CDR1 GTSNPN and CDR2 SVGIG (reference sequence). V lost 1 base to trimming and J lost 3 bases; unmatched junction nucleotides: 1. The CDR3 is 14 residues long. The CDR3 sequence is CAWSGLAGVYEQYF. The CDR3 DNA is TGTGCCTGGAGTGGACTAGCGGGAGTCTACGAGCAGTACTTC.

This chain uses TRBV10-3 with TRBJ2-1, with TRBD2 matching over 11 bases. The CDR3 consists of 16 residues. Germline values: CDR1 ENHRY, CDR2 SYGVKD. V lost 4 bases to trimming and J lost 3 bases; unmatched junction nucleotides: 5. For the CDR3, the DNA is TGTGCCATCAGTGGTACTAGCGGGAGAGTCTACAATGAGCAGTTCTTC. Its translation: CAISGTSGRVYNEQFF.

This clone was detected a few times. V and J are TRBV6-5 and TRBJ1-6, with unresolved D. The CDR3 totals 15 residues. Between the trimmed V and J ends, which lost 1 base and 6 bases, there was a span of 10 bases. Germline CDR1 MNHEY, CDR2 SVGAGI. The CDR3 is CASSYLEDGNSPLHF. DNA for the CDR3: TGTGCCAGCAGTTACTTGGAGGACGGTAATTCACCCCTCCACTTT.

The CDR3 loop reads CASSLTSAYYEQYF. The DNA for the CDR3 is TGTGCCAGCAGTTTAACTAGCGCCTACTACGAGCAGTACTTC. The rearrangement links TRBV27 to TRBJ2-7; 7 positions agree with TRBD2. The trim removed 2 bases at V and 3 bases at J, leaving 4 bases unmatched. The CDR3 totals 14 residues. The germline gives CDR1 MNHEY, CDR2 SMNVEV (reference sequence).

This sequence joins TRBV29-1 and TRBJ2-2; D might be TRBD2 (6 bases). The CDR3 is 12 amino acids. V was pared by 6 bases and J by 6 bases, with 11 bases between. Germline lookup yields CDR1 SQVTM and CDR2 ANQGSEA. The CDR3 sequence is CSVTLAAGELFF. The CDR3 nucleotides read TGCAGCGTCACACTAGCTGCCGGGGAGCTGTTTTTT.

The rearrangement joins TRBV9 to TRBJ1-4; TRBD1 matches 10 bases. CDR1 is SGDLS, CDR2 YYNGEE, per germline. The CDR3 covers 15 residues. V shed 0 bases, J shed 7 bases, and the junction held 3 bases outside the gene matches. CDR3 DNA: TGTGCCAGCAGCGTAGGGGACAGGGGTAGTGAAAAACTGTTTTTT. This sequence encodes CASSVGDRGSEKLFF.

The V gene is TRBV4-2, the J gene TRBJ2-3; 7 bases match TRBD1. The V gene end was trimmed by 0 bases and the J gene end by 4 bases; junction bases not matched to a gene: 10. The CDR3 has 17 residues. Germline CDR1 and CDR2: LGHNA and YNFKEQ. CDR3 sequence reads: CASSQDRDSLASDTQYF. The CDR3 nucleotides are TGTGCCAGCAGCCAAGACCGGGACAGCCTGGCATCAGATACGCAGTATTTT.

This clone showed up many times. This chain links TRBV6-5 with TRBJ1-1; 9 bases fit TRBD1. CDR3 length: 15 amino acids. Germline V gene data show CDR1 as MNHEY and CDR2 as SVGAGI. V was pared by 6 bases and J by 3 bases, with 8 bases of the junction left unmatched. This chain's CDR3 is CASRDVQGAYTEAFF. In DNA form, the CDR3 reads TGTGCCAGCAGGGATGTACAGGGGGCGTACACTGAAGCTTTCTTT.

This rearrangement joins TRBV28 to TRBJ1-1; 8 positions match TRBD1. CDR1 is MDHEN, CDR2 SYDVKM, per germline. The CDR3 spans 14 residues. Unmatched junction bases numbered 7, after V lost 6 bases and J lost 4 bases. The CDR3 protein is CASRRTGTATEAFF. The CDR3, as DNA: TGTGCCAGCAGAAGGACAGGGACCGCCACTGAAGCTTTCTTT.

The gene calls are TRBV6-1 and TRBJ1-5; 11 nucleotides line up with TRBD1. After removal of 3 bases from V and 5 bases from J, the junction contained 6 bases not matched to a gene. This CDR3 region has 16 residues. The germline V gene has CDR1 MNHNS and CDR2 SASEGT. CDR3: CASSEGDRGSYQPQHF. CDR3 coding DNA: TGTGCCAGCAGTGAGGGGGACAGGGGGAGCTATCAGCCCCAGCATTTT.

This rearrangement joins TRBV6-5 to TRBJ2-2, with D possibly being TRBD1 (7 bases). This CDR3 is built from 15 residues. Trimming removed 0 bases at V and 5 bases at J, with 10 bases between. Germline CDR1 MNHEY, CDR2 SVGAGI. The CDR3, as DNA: TGTGCCAGCAGTTACTCCAGGGGGAGGACCGGGGAGCTGTTTTTT. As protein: CASSYSRGRTGELFF.

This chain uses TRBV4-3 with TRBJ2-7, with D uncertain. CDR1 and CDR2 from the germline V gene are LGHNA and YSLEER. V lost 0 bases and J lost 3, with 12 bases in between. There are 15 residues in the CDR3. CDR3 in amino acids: CASSQDQVSGYEQYF. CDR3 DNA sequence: TGCGCCAGCAGCCAAGATCAAGTCTCCGGCTACGAGCAGTACTTC.

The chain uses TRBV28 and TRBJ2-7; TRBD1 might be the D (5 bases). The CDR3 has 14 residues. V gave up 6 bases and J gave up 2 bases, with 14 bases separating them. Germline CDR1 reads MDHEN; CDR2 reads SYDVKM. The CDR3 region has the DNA TGTGCCAGCAGCCGAGTAGGGGCCGCCTACGAGCAGTACTTC. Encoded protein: CASSRVGAAYEQYF.